This TCR beta chain emerged from a study of blood T cell repertoires in COVID-19. Assay used: immunoSEQ multiplex PCR; TCRdb lists only in-frame clones, some missing. The sample records some 150,000 clones, approximately 91% being singletons. The CDR3 contains 13 residues. Trimming shortened V by 2 bases and J by 5 bases, and 7 bases separated the two germline ends. CDR1 and CDR2 from the germline V gene are SGHNT and YYREEE (reference sequence). This TCR was sampled from a human donor in a cohort sampled during active COVID-19. The chain couples TRBV5-4 to TRBJ2-2; D perhaps matches TRBD1 (5 bases). The sequenced material came from peripheral blood. CDR3 protein: CASSFSGTGELFF. As DNA, the CDR3 is TGTGCCAGCAGCTTTTCAGGGACCGGGGAGCTGTTTTTT.